This TCR beta chain is from a study of T-cell memory formation after mild COVID-19 (dated by TCRdb to 2020 to 2022). Background for the entire study: TCR sequence clusters from the two donors were largely donor specific. Longitudinal TCRalpha and TCRbeta repertoire sequencing tracked T-cell clones expanding and contracting after mild COVID-19 in a couple of donors. The cohort comprised two young, previously healthy adult volunteers, one female and one male.

Overall study results and their limits: Contracting CD4+ clones were located mainly in the CM and EM memory subsets, whereas CD8+ clones were found to be enriched in EMRA. The study covered only two mild cases, and larger cohorts including severe cases with pre-infection samples were considered necessary. Some responding clones were detected in pre-infection memory, suggesting pre-existing cross-reactive memory T cells joined the SARS-CoV-2 response. From day 15 to 85, contracting clones showed balanced CD4/CD8 phenotypes, whereas a second wave of clones that expanded from day 15 to 37 leaned towards CD4+. SARS-CoV-2 specificity was not confirmed for the second-wave clones peaking on day 37.

This clonotype showed up just a few times. This receptor's antigen is unknown. No clone much larger than this one lies a single base away; base qualities are absent. PBMCs were isolated by Ficoll-Paque density gradient centrifugation. Sequencing took place on an Illumina NovaSeq 6000. TCRalpha and TCRbeta cDNA libraries were constructed by 5'RACE with constant-segment primers, with sample barcodes and unique molecular identifiers being introduced. Trizol reagent was used to extract RNA from every sample. Amplification of the libraries took two PCR steps, and the second step added a second sample barcode plus Illumina TruSeq adapters. Libraries were sequenced on an Illumina NovaSeq with 2 x 150 bp paired-end reads. The source study handled its data this way. Demultiplexing of reads and collapsing into UMI-guided consensus sequences were performed with migec v1.2.7. Using mixcr v2.1.11, the UMI consensuses were aligned to TRA and TRB V and J templates and assembled into clonotypes. Clonotypes were classified as expanded or contracted when called significant by both edgeR and NoisET, with noise models trained on biological replicates. For edgeR calls, the cutoffs were a false discovery rate-adjusted p below 0.01 and a log2 fold-change threshold of 1. PCA with hierarchical clustering of max-normalized trajectories of the 1000 most abundant clonotypes was used as exploratory dynamics analysis. Separately sequenced CD4+ and CD8+ repertoires were used to assign the CD4 or CD8 phenotype of responding clones. The public sequencing data were trimmed at Q25 with fastp and processed into clonotypes with MiXCR by TCRdb, which kept only in-frame beta chains. Entries that share a CDR3 protein sequence are merged under the most common genes and DNA. These V and J calls rely on TCRdb rather than the paper's analysis. The sample records roughly 52,000 distinct CDR3 sequences, 8% to 10% of which are singletons. 1.2% of the sample is taken by the ten largest.

V is clipped by 0 bases and J by 5 bases, and the sequence between their germline boundaries is 8 bases long. From its cysteine to its valine, the CDR3 spans 13 amino acids. The DNA shown is the 39-base CDR3, in frame from base 1. The CDR1 and CDR2 encoded by the germline V gene are SGHTA and FQGTGA. The sequenced material came from PBMCs or a T cell subset sorted from them (not recorded which). The TCR was taken from a man aged 18 to 30 who had mild COVID-19 (a few samples of this study predate the infection). The sample titles of this study are shuffled in the database, so cell type and time point are left out; the donor was told from shared clones. The chain uses TRBV7-3 and TRBJ2-7; no D segment can be confidently identified. The CDR3 protein is CASSLTVLDEQYV. The DNA sequence is given as TGTGCCAGCAGCTTAACCGTTTTGGACGAGCAGTACGTC.